Each of the 14 T cell receptor beta chains below was sequenced from the same sample in a study of blood T cell repertoires in COVID-19 (dated by TCRdb to the early 2020s). Preparation of the library involved the immunoSEQ multiplex PCR assay. Here the immuneACCESS table is served through TCRdb, limited to in-frame sequences with V and J called. Missing clones are a known gap in these copies; in checked studies unresolved V genes cover under half, and the rest lacks a known reason. The sample yields roughly 75,000 clones; approximately 92% were counted once. About 7% of the sample lies in the top ten. The material sequenced was peripheral blood. All receptors derive from a human donor in a cohort sampled during active COVID-19.

The V call is TRBV5-1, the J call TRBJ1-5; 9 bases line up with TRBD1. The CDR3 runs 15 residues. The germline V gene has CDR1 SGHRS and CDR2 YFSETQ. The J segment lost 5 bases and the V segment lost 4 bases, leaving 7 bases of the junction unmatched. CDR3 coding DNA: TGCGCCAGCAGCATACAGGGGGCGAGCGATCAGCCCCAGCATTTT. Translating gives CASSIQGASDQPQHF.

The rearrangement links TRBV10-1 to TRBJ1-4; D is unclear. The CDR3 has 15 residues. The germline V gene encodes CDR1 WNHNN and CDR2 SYGVQD (reference sequence). Trimming removed 1 base from V and 5 bases from J, with 11 bases in between. CDR3 region: CASSEFGGRNEKLFF. The DNA for the CDR3 is TGCGCCAGCAGTGAGTTTGGAGGGCGAAATGAAAAACTGTTTTTT.

The genes are TRBV7-9 and TRBJ2-1; 14 positions agree with TRBD2. V lost 4 bases and J lost 7; bases outside the gene matches: 12. The CDR3 spans 18 residues. Germline assignment: CDR1 SEHNR and CDR2 FQNEAQ (reference sequence). The CDR3 reads CASSSLGLAGATRNEQFF. CDR3 DNA sequence: TGTGCCAGCAGCTCCTTGGGACTAGCGGGGGCCACCAGGAATGAGCAGTTCTTC.

The chain is built from TRBV19 and TRBJ1-5; 8 positions agree with TRBD1. This CDR3 has 16 residues. V shed 1 base and J 3 bases; nucleotides not matched to a gene: 5. CDR1 LNHDA and CDR2 SQIVND come from the germline V gene (reference sequence). CDR3 nucleotide sequence: TGTGCCAGTAGTATAGCTACAGGGGGTCACAATCAGCCCCAGCATTTT. Its protein is CASSIATGGHNQPQHF.

The chain recombines TRBV7-9 with TRBJ1-6; TRBD1 aligns across 8 bases. J lost 8 bases, V lost 5 bases, and 11 bases had no gene match. From germline, CDR1 is SEHNR and CDR2 FQNEAQ (reference sequence). CDR3 size: 16 residues. CDR3 in DNA: TGTGCCAGCAGCAACAGCGGCGGACAGGGCTATTCACCCCTCCACTTT. This gives the protein CASSNSGGQGYSPLHF.

The V gene is TRBV19, the J gene TRBJ1-2; the D is unclear. Trimming removed 0 bases at V and 9 bases at J, with 14 bases between. The germline V gene encodes CDR1 LNHDA and CDR2 SQIVND (reference sequence). The CDR3 extends over 14 amino acids. DNA of the CDR3: TGTGCCAGTAGTATAGAGGCGGGAAGGGTAAGCTACACCTTC. This codes for CASSIEAGRVSYTF.

The rearrangement joins TRBV7-9 to TRBJ1-6; D unclear. The CDR3 extends over 13 amino acids. V was trimmed by 0 bases and J by 12 bases, leaving 9 bases between them. The germline gives CDR1 SEHNR, CDR2 FQNEAQ (reference sequence). The CDR3 DNA reads TGTGCCAGCAGCTTAGCCACTCAGGAACCCCTCCACTTT. It yields the protein CASSLATQEPLHF.

The V gene is TRBV19, the J gene TRBJ2-1; 10 bases line up with TRBD2. V gave up 5 bases and J gave up 3 bases; unmatched junction bases: 16. Germline assignment: CDR1 LNHDA and CDR2 SQIVND (reference sequence). This CDR3 comprises 19 residues. This CDR3 reads CASSRLLAGTGGGYNEQFF. The CDR3 DNA sequence: TGTGCCAGTAGTCGTTTACTAGCGGGGACCGGGGGGGGCTACAATGAGCAGTTCTTC. The entire variable domain, with the rest obtained from reference TRBV19 and TRBJ2-1, is as follows: DGGITQSPKYLFRKEGQNVTLSCEQNLNHDAMYWYRQDPGQGLRLIYYSQIVNDFQKGDIAEGYSVSREKKESFPLTVTSAQKNPTAFYLCASSRLLAGTGGGYNEQFFGPGTRLTVL.

This clone was counted ten times or more. As DNA, the CDR3 is TGTGCCAGCAGCCTTACAGGGGAGGCAGATACGCAGTATTTT. Its protein is CASSLTGEADTQYF. The rearrangement joins TRBV6-4 to TRBJ2-3; D is possibly TRBD1 (7 bases). V was trimmed by 6 bases and J by 4 bases, leaving 14 bases between them. This CDR3 comprises 14 residues. Germline assignment: CDR1 MRHNA and CDR2 SNTAGT.

The chain uses TRBV24-1 and TRBJ2-3; the match to TRBD2 covers 7 bases. This CDR3 contains 15 residues. Germline V gene data show CDR1 as KGHDR and CDR2 as SFDVKD. V dropped 6 bases and J dropped 2; count of bases not matched to a gene: 7. The DNA for the CDR3 is TGTGCCACCAGTCGTCCGGGGGGACCCACAGATACGCAGTATTTT. As protein: CATSRPGGPTDTQYF.

The V call is TRBV5-1, the J call TRBJ2-7, with 12 positions matching TRBD2. This CDR3 is 15 amino acids long. Per the germline V gene, CDR1 is SGHRS and CDR2 is YFSETQ. The trim removed 4 bases at V and 0 bases at J, leaving 2 bases unmatched. The CDR3 DNA reads TGCGCCAGCAGCCCGGGACTAGCGGGCTCCTACGAGCAGTACTTC. Residues: CASSPGLAGSYEQYF.

The V and J genes are TRBV24-1 and TRBJ1-2; D unclear. Trimming cost V 3 bases and J 2 bases, with 21 bases left between them. Germline V gene data show CDR1 as KGHDR and CDR2 as SFDVKD. This CDR3 spans 18 amino acids. The CDR3 sequence is CATSDPTRHSSPNYGYTF. The CDR3, as DNA: TGTGCCACCAGTGATCCCACCCGACACTCCTCTCCCAACTATGGCTACACCTTC.

The J gene is TRBJ1-6, the V gene TRBV10-3, with a weak D call TRBD1 (6 bases). The CDR3 is made up of 14 amino acids. Trimming cost V 4 bases and J 10 bases, with 14 bases left between them. Per the germline V gene, CDR1 is ENHRY and CDR2 is SYGVKD. As DNA, the CDR3 is TGTGCCATCAGTGGACCGGGACAAGGATCACCCCTCCACTTT. It specifies CAISGPGQGSPLHF.

The chain links TRBV24-1 to TRBJ2-3, with 9 bases aligning to TRBD1. Germline V gives CDR1 KGHDR, CDR2 SFDVKD. This CDR3 contains 15 residues. J lost 3 bases, V lost 4 bases, and 4 bases had no gene match. The CDR3 DNA is TGTGCCACCAGTGACCAGACAGGGGGAACAGATACGCAGTATTTT. Protein: CATSDQTGGTDTQYF.